These T cell receptor beta chains were read from a single sample in a study of beta chain features in type 1 diabetes. TCRdb's copy holds only in-frame clones and misses some; the assay was immunoSEQ multiplex PCR. The sample yields over 150,000 clones, 9% to 12% seen once. The specimen sequenced was central memory CD4+ T cells from blood. The receptor set was obtained from a man aged 30 to 39 with type 1 diabetes. Both conserved end residues are part of each CDR3. A D gene is named only where the DNA matches it firmly. The size of a clone is reported for some rows only, either as once, few or many, or as a class for expanded clones.

TRBJ2-5 few TRBV29-1 TRBD2 CSVDSAGGGETQYF TGCAGCGTTGACTCGGCGGGAGGAGGTGAGACCCAGTACTTC
TRBJ2-5 - TRBV7-9 TRBD2 CASSLTPSGRSETQYF TGTGCCAGCAGCTTAACACCTAGCGGGAGGAGTGAGACCCAGTACTTC
TRBJ2-2 few TRBV5-4 - CASSHYTGELFF TGTGCCAGCAGCCATTACACCGGGGAGCTGTTTTTT
TRBJ2-1 few TRBV4-2 TRBD2 CASSQDGLANSYNEQFF TGTGCCAGCAGCCAAGACGGACTAGCGAACTCCTACAATGAGCAGTTCTTC
TRBJ2-3 few TRBV2 TRBD2 CASSETSGSTDTQYF TGTGCCAGCAGTGAGACTAGCGGGAGCACAGATACGCAGTATTTT
TRBJ1-2 - TRBV28 TRBD1 CASSSTGTAIYGYTF TGTGCCAGCAGCTCAACCGGGACAGCAATCTATGGCTACACCTTC
TRBJ2-4 once TRBV30 - CAWDDRIPPSVQYF TGTGCCTGGGATGACAGGATCCCCCCAAGCGTTCAGTACTTC
TRBJ2-7 - TRBV28 - CASNLDRTRIVQYF TGTGCCTCCAACCTTGACAGGACCCGGATAGTGCAGTACTTC
TRBJ1-1 few TRBV18 - CASSPGQQNTEAFF TGTGCCAGCTCACCGGGGCAGCAAAACACTGAAGCTTTCTTT
TRBJ2-2 - TRBV13 TRBD1 CASSMGDRDTGELFF TGTGCCAGCAGCATGGGGGACAGGGACACCGGGGAGCTGTTTTTT
TRBJ1-1 - TRBV28 TRBD1 CASMDRADEAFF TGTGCCAGCATGGACAGGGCGGATGAAGCTTTCTTT
TRBJ2-1 - TRBV5-4 - CASSLDGRAYNEQFF TGTGCCAGCAGCTTGGACGGCAGGGCTTACAATGAGCAGTTCTTC
TRBJ2-1 - TRBV9 TRBD2 CASSPGLAGGFDEQFF TGTGCCAGCAGCCCGGGACTAGCGGGAGGTTTCGATGAGCAGTTCTTC
TRBJ2-3 - TRBV7-9 - CASSSYTDTQYF TGTGCCAGCAGCTCGTACACAGATACGCAGTATTTT
TRBJ2-5 once TRBV11-2 - CASSRQTEETQYF TGTGCCAGCAGTCGACAGACCGAAGAGACCCAGTACTTC
TRBJ2-7 few TRBV11-2 TRBD2 CASSLGEGTYEQYF TGTGCCAGCAGCTTAGGGGAGGGGACCTACGAGCAGTACTTC
TRBJ2-1 - TRBV30 TRBD2 CAWSVGLGLGEQFF TGTGCCTGGAGTGTAGGACTAGGATTGGGAGAGCAGTTCTTC
TRBJ2-1 few TRBV27 TRBD2 CASSSMGGIYNEQFF TGTGCCAGCAGCTCGATGGGAGGGATCTACAATGAGCAGTTCTTC
TRBJ2-4 few TRBV25-1 - CASSESGDPRGIQYF TGTGCCAGCAGTGAATCTGGGGATCCTCGGGGGATTCAGTACTTC
TRBJ2-5 - TRBV18 - CASSPSQETQYF TGTGCCAGCTCACCCTCCCAAGAGACCCAGTACTTC
TRBJ2-1 few TRBV28 - CASSEQYNEQFF TGTGCCAGCAGTGAACAGTACAATGAGCAGTTCTTC
TRBJ2-7 - TRBV18 TRBD1 CASSPTGERYEQYF TGTGCCAGCTCACCAACAGGGGAGAGATACGAGCAGTACTTC
TRBJ2-1 few TRBV29-1 - CSSRGSSYNEQFF TGCAGCTCCCGGGGGTCCTCCTACAATGAGCAGTTCTTC
TRBJ2-3 many TRBV6-4 - CASSDGLADTQYF TGTGCCAGCAGTGACGGCCTCGCCGATACGCAGTATTTT
TRBJ2-1 once TRBV28 TRBD2 CASRGTSGTNEQFF TGTGCCAGCAGGGGGACTAGCGGGACCAATGAGCAGTTCTTC
TRBJ1-4 - TRBV29-1 - CSVQGSANEKLFF TGCAGCGTCCAGGGGTCGGCTAATGAAAAACTGTTTTTT
TRBJ2-2 - TRBV18 TRBD2 CASSPTAMGLVTSGELFF TGTGCCAGCTCACCGACGGCAATGGGACTAGTTACGTCCGGGGAGCTGTTTTTT
TRBJ2-1 few TRBV28 - CASSLDTYNEQFF TGTGCCAGCAGTTTAGACACCTACAATGAGCAGTTCTTC
TRBJ2-7 few TRBV7-3 - CASSPPYEQYF TGTGCCAGCAGCCCCCCTTACGAGCAGTACTTC
TRBJ2-2 - TRBV4-1 - CASSPERRQKDTGELFF TGCGCCAGCAGCCCCGAAAGGCGACAGAAGGACACCGGGGAGCTGTTTTTT
TRBJ2-3 - TRBV6-5 TRBD2 CASISGSADTQYF TGTGCCAGCATCAGCGGGAGTGCAGATACGCAGTATTTT
TRBJ2-1 - TRBV2 TRBD2 CASSERLAGNEQFF TGTGCCAGCAGTGAGAGACTAGCAGGCAATGAGCAGTTCTTC
TRBJ2-7 - TRBV9 TRBD1 CASSLGTVIVYEQYF TGTGCCAGCAGCTTAGGGACAGTGATTGTGTACGAGCAGTACTTC
TRBJ1-2 few TRBV28 TRBD1 CASSSYDRASYGYTF TGTGCCAGCAGTTCGTACGACAGGGCCTCCTATGGCTACACCTTC
TRBJ2-7 - TRBV5-4 - CASSRGTSYEQYF TGTGCCAGCAGCAGAGGAACCTCCTACGAGCAGTACTTC
TRBJ2-1 few TRBV18 TRBD2 CASSPSALAGAINEQFF TGTGCCAGCTCACCATCAGCCCTAGCGGGAGCTATAAATGAGCAGTTCTTC
TRBJ2-2 few TRBV4-2 TRBD1 CASSQEQEVTGGIGELFF TGTGCCAGCAGCCAAGAGCAAGAGGTGACAGGGGGTATCGGGGAGCTGTTTTTT
TRBJ2-2 few TRBV5-1 TRBD2 CASSWALLAGAANTGELFF TGCGCCAGCAGCTGGGCCTTACTAGCGGGGGCCGCGAACACCGGGGAGCTGTTTTTT
TRBJ1-4 few TRBV15 - CATSPREVNEKLFF TGTGCCACCAGCCCCCGGGAGGTTAATGAAAAACTGTTTTTT
TRBJ2-6 few TRBV7-9 - CASSPKYAGSGANVLTF TGTGCCAGCAGCCCCAAATACGCAGGGTCTGGGGCCAACGTCCTGACTTTC
TRBJ2-1 few TRBV11-2 TRBD2 CASVRGGDNEQFF TGTGCCAGCGTCCGGGGAGGGGACAATGAGCAGTTCTTC
TRBJ1-2 - TRBV13 - CASKTAGTDPYGYTF TGTGCCAGCAAGACAGCCGGAACTGATCCCTATGGCTACACCTTC
TRBJ1-4 - TRBV27 - CASSLEGHEKLFF TGTGCCAGCAGCCTCGAGGGCCATGAAAAACTGTTTTTT
TRBJ2-6 few TRBV14 - CASSHIQGSGANVLTF TGTGCCAGCAGCCACATTCAGGGGTCTGGGGCCAACGTCCTGACTTTC
TRBJ2-3 few TRBV29-1 TRBD2 CSVLAGRNTDTQYF TGCAGCGTCCTAGCGGGGAGAAACACAGATACGCAGTATTTT
TRBJ2-7 few TRBV30 TRBD1 CAWTATGEGEQYF TGTGCCTGGACTGCTACAGGGGAAGGCGAGCAGTACTTC
TRBJ1-1 - TRBV5-4 TRBD1 CASSWGQGASVEAFF TGTGCCAGCAGCTGGGGACAGGGGGCGTCGGTTGAAGCTTTCTTT
TRBJ2-1 - TRBV28 TRBD2 CASSPFRGTSGIHEQFF TGTGCCAGCAGTCCCTTCAGGGGGACTAGCGGGATTCATGAGCAGTTCTTC
TRBJ2-1 few TRBV28 - CASSLSGKYNEQFF TGTGCCAGCAGTTTATCCGGTAAATACAATGAGCAGTTCTTC
TRBJ1-1 - TRBV7-9 - CASTQQTNTEAFF TGTGCCAGCACCCAACAGACGAACACTGAAGCTTTCTTT